One and the same sample provided the 5 T cell receptor beta chains below, sequenced in a study of shared clonotypes between healthy human individuals. The repertoire was sequenced with immunoSEQ multiplex PCR; TCRdb's copy has only in-frame clones and lacks some. The data hold 2.3 million or so clones, with 93% observed a single time. The sample consisted of naive CD4+ T cells from PBMCs. Stated subset: CD45RA+ positively selected. The receptors here all came from a man aged 18 to 30 in good health. Some clones in this sample may be carry-over from other donors' samples.

This chain uses TRBV9 with TRBJ2-2, with D possibly being TRBD2 (5 bases). V lost 3 bases and J 5 bases, leaving 14 bases between the germline ends. The length of the CDR3 is 15 residues. CDR1 and CDR2 from the germline V gene are SGDLS and YYNGEE. CDR3 loop: CASSGTPWETGELFF. CDR3 DNA: TGTGCCAGCAGCGGAACCCCATGGGAGACCGGGGAGCTGTTTTTT.

The chain links TRBV6-6 to TRBJ2-7, with TRBD1 matching over 8 bases. This CDR3 has 15 residues. The junction had 3 bases not matched to a gene; V was cut back by 0 bases and J by 2 bases. In germline, CDR1 is MNHNY, CDR2 SVGAGI (reference sequence). CDR3 in DNA: TGTGCCAGCAGTTACTCGGACAGGGATCCCTACGAGCAGTACTTC. Its protein product is CASSYSDRDPYEQYF.

This clone was picked up one time. The CDR3 here is CASSLFRSGNTIYF. The DNA for the CDR3 is TGTGCCAGCAGCTTATTTCGCTCTGGAAACACCATATATTTT. The chain links TRBV11-2 to TRBJ1-3; D unclear. V was shortened by 2 bases and J by 0 bases, with 5 bases between the two germline ends. The germline V gene encodes CDR1 SGHAT and CDR2 FQNNGV. This CDR3 comprises 14 residues.

J is TRBJ2-1 and V is TRBV6-4; D uncertain. Deletions cut 3 bases from V and 4 bases from J, with 13 bases between. The CDR3 loop spans 15 amino acids. Germline CDR1 and CDR2: MRHNA and SNTAGT. The CDR3 spells CASSESSQWYNEQFF. The CDR3 region has the DNA TGTGCCAGCAGTGAATCTAGTCAGTGGTACAATGAGCAGTTCTTC.

The CDR3 nucleotides are TGTGCCAGTAGTATCTACAGGGCAGTTGGGTACAATCAGCCCCAGCATTTT. Its protein product is CASSIYRAVGYNQPQHF. The chain combines TRBV19 with TRBJ1-5; a weak D match, TRBD1 (6 bases). Germline CDR1 LNHDA, CDR2 SQIVND (reference sequence). This CDR3 spans 17 amino acids. Between the trimmed V and J ends, which lost 3 bases and 3 bases, there was a span of 18 bases. Complete variable domain (other parts from reference TRBV19 and TRBJ1-5): DGGITQSPKYLFRKEGQNVTLSCEQNLNHDAMYWYRQDPGQGLRLIYYSQIVNDFQKGDIAEGYSVSREKKESFPLTVTSAQKNPTAFYLCASSIYRAVGYNQPQHFGDGTRLSIL.